The next 22 T cell receptor beta chains were all read from a single sample in a study of glioma-infiltrating T cells. TCR alpha and beta CDR3 regions were amplified from RNA using iRepertoire nested multiplex PCR. TCRdb passed the multiplex PCR reads through MiXCR, listing each CDR3 protein once. The data show more than 85,000 distinct CDR3 sequences, 20% to 25% seen once. Sequenced: glioma tissue, nonneoplastic brain tissue, or PBMCs (not recorded which). The receptors were sampled from a human donor with low-grade glioma or glioblastoma, undergoing nonglioma brain surgery, or in good health (not recorded which).

This clonotype showed up many times. CDR3 sequence (DNA): TGCAGCGCGCACGGGCGGGAGGTCGTCGACGAGCAGTACTTC. Residues: CSAHGREVVDEQYF. The chain carries TRBV20-1 and TRBJ2-7, with 8 bases aligning to TRBD2. Germline V gene data show CDR1 as DFQATT and CDR2 as SNEGSKA (reference sequence). The CDR3 contains 14 residues.

Of note for this clonotype: An end of the junction does not agree with germline; a read error may underlie this. CDR3 nucleotide sequence: TGCGCCAGCAGTCTCGTCAGGGGTCCCTACGGGCAGTACTTC. This codes for CASSLVRGPYGQYF. V usage is TRBV27 and J usage is TRBJ2-7; perhaps TRBD1 as D (6 bases). Germline CDR1 and CDR2: MNHEY and SMNVEV (reference sequence). The CDR3 runs 14 residues.

This chain joins TRBV30 and TRBJ2-7; no definite D call. The CDR3 covers 13 residues. Per germline, CDR1 GTSNPN and CDR2 SVGIG (reference sequence). The V gene lost 0 bases and the J gene lost 3 bases, with 9 bases spanning the gap. The DNA for the CDR3 is TGTGCCTGGAGTGTTATGCCAATCTACGAGCAGTACTTC. This encodes CAWSVMPIYEQYF. Filled out from reference TRBV30 and TRBJ2-7, the complete variable domain reads SQTIHQWPATLVQPVGSPLSLECTVEGTSNPNLYWYRQAAGRGLQLLFYSVGIGQISSEVPQNLSASRPQDRQFILSSKKLLLSDSGFYLCAWSVMPIYEQYFGPGTRLTVT.

Ten or more counts support this clonotype. V usage is TRBV20-1 and J usage is TRBJ2-7; D is perhaps TRBD1 or TRBD2 (6 bases each). Germline V CDR1 and CDR2: DFQATT, SNEGSKA (reference sequence). This CDR3 has 14 residues. With 5 bases removed from V and 6 bases from J, the gap between germline ends came to 20 bases. This CDR3 reads CSADSGGGLREQYF. The CDR3 DNA is TGCAGTGCTGACAGCGGAGGGGGATTACGCGAGCAGTACTTC.

This clonotype was counted many times. V gene TRBV19 combines with J gene TRBJ2-1; D remains ambiguous. The CDR3 runs 14 residues. CDR1 and CDR2 from the germline V gene are LNHDA and SQIVND (reference sequence). Trimming took off 5 bases at V and 8 bases at J, with 16 bases between the two ends. CDR3: CASSSGPNQDEQFF. The CDR3 DNA reads TGTGCCAGTAGTTCCGGACCAAACCAGGATGAGCAGTTCTTC.

There are many counts of this clonotype. CDR3 sequence reads: CASSERQGYTDTQYF. In nucleotides, the CDR3 is TGTGCCAGCAGTGAAAGACAGGGATACACAGATACGCAGTATTTT. This chain uses TRBV6-1 with TRBJ2-3; TRBD1 aligns across 7 bases. The CDR3 sequence is 15 residues long. Germline trimming cut 2 bases from V and 2 bases from J; bases unmatched to any gene: 4. The germline V gene has CDR1 MNHNS and CDR2 SASEGT.

CDR3 DNA: TGTGCCAGCAGTTTAAGTCCCGGGGGGGGCATATATACGCAGTATTTT. Its protein product is CASSLSPGGGIYTQYF. The J gene is TRBJ2-3, the V gene TRBV28, with 8 nucleotides matching TRBD2. The CDR3 covers 16 residues. CDR1 is MDHEN, CDR2 SYDVKM, per germline. Trimming at V came to 2 bases and at J to 7 bases, leaving 11 bases not matched to a gene.

This clonotype was detected only a few times. This sequence joins TRBV11-3 and TRBJ2-1; 12 bases align to TRBD2. This CDR3 spans 16 amino acids. J was trimmed by 5 bases and V by 4 bases; bases with no gene match: 6. CDR1 is SGHNT, CDR2 YENEEA, per germline. This CDR3 is CASSSGLAGMNNEQFF. The CDR3 DNA follows: TGTGCCAGCAGCTCTGGACTAGCGGGAATGAACAATGAGCAGTTCTTC.

The chain is built from TRBV7-9 and TRBJ2-1, with 12 bases that match TRBD1. The CDR3 is 15 amino acids. From germline, CDR1 is SEHNR and CDR2 FQNEAQ (reference sequence). V trimming: 6 bases; J trimming: 9 bases; junction bases outside the gene matches: 9. In nucleotides, the CDR3 is TGTGCCAGCAGGGTCCCGGGACAGGGGGCGTCTGAGCAGTTCTTC. Its translation: CASRVPGQGASEQFF.

A note on this clonotype: This could be a read error, since a much larger clone is one nucleotide away. The chain employs TRBV3-1 and TRBJ1-3; no clear D. The germline CDR1 and CDR2 sequences are LGHDT and YNNKEL (reference sequence). This CDR3 is 13 amino acids long. CDR3 loop: CASGQGGINTIYF. CDR3 DNA: TGTGCCAGCGGCCAAGGAGGGATAAACACCATATATTTT.

This clonotype has a count of ten or more. The genes are TRBV4-1 and TRBJ1-6; no reliable D call. V lost 4 bases, J lost 0 bases, and 16 bases lay in between. CDR3 length equals 18 residues. Germline V gene lookup returns CDR1 MGHRA and CDR2 YSYEKL. As DNA, the CDR3 is TGCGCCAGCAGCCTCCTGCCCCCGGCTAGCTCCTATAATTCACCCCTCCACTTT. Protein sequence: CASSLLPPASSYNSPLHF.

This clonotype was counted many times. CDR3 loop: CASSYSLPSNEQYF. The CDR3 DNA is TGTGCCAGCAGTTACTCGCTCCCTTCAAACGAGCAGTACTTC. This chain connects TRBV6-2 or TRBV6-3 to TRBJ2-7; D remains ambiguous. The CDR3 is made up of 14 amino acids. Trimming stripped 0 bases from V and 5 bases from J, with 11 bases between. In germline, CDR1 is MNHEY, CDR2 SVGEGT.

This clonotype was counted many times. The J gene is TRBJ2-6, the V gene TRBV28; 7 nucleotides align to TRBD1. From germline, CDR1 is MDHEN and CDR2 SYDVKM. This CDR3 has 16 residues. V shed 5 bases and J 2 bases; nucleotides not matched to a gene: 6. In nucleotides, the CDR3 is TGTGCCAGCAGTAACCGGGACAGAACTGGGGCCAACGTCCTGACTTTC. It translates to CASSNRDRTGANVLTF.

This clonotype appeared many times. The genes are TRBV4-3 and TRBJ1-1; 7 bases align to TRBD1. The CDR3 spans 15 residues. Looked up from germline, CDR1 is LGHNA and CDR2 is YSLEER. The J segment lost 1 base and the V segment lost 3 bases, leaving 5 bases of the junction unmatched. The CDR3, as DNA: TGCGCCAGCAGCCAGGAGGGACAGAGGAACACTGAAGCTTTCTTT. As protein: CASSQEGQRNTEAFF.

Details on this clonotype: A much larger clone differs by one base, so this may be a read error. This chain connects TRBV19 to TRBJ1-3, with no clear D. V was shortened by 6 bases and J by 3 bases, with 12 bases between the two germline ends. Germline V lookup: CDR1 LNHDA, CDR2 SQIVND (reference sequence). The CDR3 spans 14 residues. CDR3 residues: CASRLPGIGNTIYF. CDR3 in DNA: TGTGCCAGTAGGCTCCCTGGGATTGGAAACACCATATATTTT.

This clonotype was observed many times. The chain employs TRBV3-1 and TRBJ1-1; D is unresolved. V was clipped by 4 bases and J by 4 bases, with 10 bases between them. Germline CDR1 is LGHDT and CDR2 is YNNKEL (reference sequence). The CDR3 runs to 13 residues. The CDR3 DNA sequence: TGTGCCAGCAGCCGGCTATCAAGCACTGAAGCTTTCTTT. It encodes CASSRLSSTEAFF.

This clonotype was counted many times. An end of the junction does not agree with germline; a read error may underlie this. This chain uses TRBV7-7 with TRBJ2-3, with D uncertain. Germline V gene lookup returns CDR1 SSHAT and CDR2 FNYEAQ (reference sequence). The CDR3 length is 13 residues. The CDR3 DNA follows: TGTGCTAGCAGCTTGGATCTTACAGATACGCAGTATTTT. Its protein product is CASSLDLTDTQYF. The whole variable domain, filled in from reference TRBV7-7 and TRBJ2-3, reads GAGVSQSPRYKVTKRGQDVTLRCDPISSHATLYWYQQALGQGPEFLTYFNYEAQPDKSGLPSDRFSAERPEGSISTLTIQRTEQRDSAMYRCASSLDLTDTQYFGPGTRLTVL.

This clonotype has ten or more counts. The chain uses TRBV14 and TRBJ2-1, with 9 bases lining up with TRBD2. Germline V gives CDR1 SGHDN, CDR2 FVKESK. CDR3 length: 15 residues. Trimming removed 0 bases from V and 5 bases from J; junction bases left unmatched: 2. Here the CDR3 reads CASSQDSGGNNEQFF. In nucleotides, the CDR3 is TGTGCCAGCAGCCAAGATAGCGGGGGTAACAATGAGCAGTTCTTC.

A remark on this clonotype: This clone may be a read error of a much larger clone one base away. The J gene is TRBJ2-7, the V gene TRBV6-1; D uncertain. From germline, CDR1 is MNHNS and CDR2 SASEGT. This CDR3 is built from 14 residues. The CDR3 sequence: CAISAWGKFDEQYF. In DNA, the CDR3 is TGTGCCATCAGTGCCTGGGGAAAGTTTGACGAGCAGTACTTC.

This clonotype was observed at least ten times. The chain combines TRBV24-1 with TRBJ2-3, with D possibly being TRBD1 (6 bases). Trimming pared 7 bases from V and 2 bases from J, leaving 9 bases between. The germline V gene encodes CDR1 KGHDR and CDR2 SFDVKD. CDR3 length: 13 residues. CDR3 DNA sequence: TGTGCCACCAGCAGGGACACCACAGATACGCAGTATTTT. It is translated as CATSRDTTDTQYF.

This clonotype was picked up many times. The rearrangement links TRBV12-3 or TRBV12-4 to TRBJ1-5, with 11 bases fitting TRBD1. The CDR3 has 17 residues. Germline trimming cut 7 bases from V and 2 bases from J; bases unmatched to any gene: 10. CDR3 coding DNA: TGTGCCAGCAAAGGCGGGACAGGGGGAATGGGCAATCAGCCCCAGCATTTT. Translation: CASKGGTGGMGNQPQHF.

At least ten counts were recorded for this clonotype. The rearrangement uses TRBV18 and TRBJ1-1; D is ambiguous. The germline gives CDR1 KGHSH, CDR2 LQKENI. This CDR3 spans 13 amino acids. With 2 bases removed from V and 3 bases from J, the gap between germline ends came to 7 bases. CDR3 in amino acids: CASSPISYTEAFF. CDR3 bases: TGTGCCAGCTCACCAATTAGTTACACTGAAGCTTTCTTT.